Listed below are T cell receptor beta chains from one sample, sequenced in a study of T-cell reconstitution after alpha-beta-depleted transplantation in children. TCRdb re-called the PCR reads with MiXCR, one entry per CDR3 protein. The table records about 980,000 distinct CDR3 sequences, around 30% of them present only once. The sequencing used PBMCs, mostly from graft donor cells, collected 360 days after TCRalphabeta/CD19-depleted stem cell transplant. The receptors shown here come from a boy less than two years old who had a stem cell transplant for SCID, so the T cells may come from the graft donor. Both conserved end residues are part of each CDR3. Fields, in order: D gene, clone size, V gene, CDR3 length, J gene, CDR3 protein, CDR3 DNA. A D gene is named only where the DNA matches it firmly. Expanded clones get a size class; other rows say once, few or many, or leave the size out.

>-|-|TRBV7-8|13|TRBJ2-7
CASSSPPGYAQYF
TGTGCCAGCAGCAGTCCCCCAGGGTACGCGCAGTACTTC
>-|few|TRBV20-1|15|TRBJ1-5
CSATPGHLRNQPQHF
TGCAGTGCTACTCCGGGACACCTCCGCAATCAGCCCCAGCATTTT
>TRBD1|few|TRBV2|12|TRBJ1-2
CASGGQGDGYTF
TGTGCCAGCGGAGGACAGGGCGATGGCTACACCTTC
>-|few|TRBV7-8|13|TRBJ2-1
CASSLLTLGEQFF
TGTGCCAGCAGCCTCCTCACCCTGGGCGAGCAGTTCTTC
>-|-|TRBV12-3/TRBV12-4|15|TRBJ2-3
CASTAGTALGDTQYF
TGTGCCAGCACCGCCGGGACGGCCCTGGGAGATACGCAGTATTTT
>-|many|TRBV4-1|13|TRBJ1-6
CASSGGYNSPLHF
TGCGCCAGTTCCGGAGGTTATAATTCACCCCTCCACTTT
>-|-|TRBV27|15|TRBJ1-1
CASSPIGGWNTEAFF
TGTGCCAGCAGCCCCATTGGGGGGTGGAACACTGAAGCTTTCTTT
>TRBD1|-|TRBV10-3|13|TRBJ1-2
CAIGDRETYGYTF
TGTGCCATCGGGGACAGGGAAACATATGGCTACACCTTC
>-|few|TRBV15|13|TRBJ2-2
CATRVGGRGELFF
TGTGCCACCAGGGTGGGCGGCCGGGGGGAGCTGTTTTTT
>TRBD1|once|TRBV9|15|TRBJ1-4
CASSADRVRGEKLFF
TGTGCCAGCAGCGCGGACAGGGTACGGGGTGAAAAACTGTTTTTT
>TRBD1|-|TRBV28|15|TRBJ1-4
CASSLYRGTHEKLFF
TGTGCCAGCAGTTTATACAGGGGAACCCATGAAAAACTGTTTTTT
>-|few|TRBV7-9|16|TRBJ2-2
CASSGSRDTNTGELFF
TGTGCCAGCAGCGGTAGCCGGGACACGAACACCGGGGAGCTGTTTTTT
>TRBD1|-|TRBV2|14|TRBJ1-2
CASRPTGLSYGYTF
TGTGCCAGCAGACCGACAGGGTTGAGCTATGGCTACACCTTC
>-|-|TRBV5-1|14|TRBJ1-4
CASSRNPTNEKLFF
TGCGCCAGCAGCAGAAACCCAACTAATGAAAAACTGTTTTTT
>TRBD2|-|TRBV7-9|15|TRBJ2-3
CASSPGGLVTDTQYF
TGTGCCAGCAGCCCCGGCGGACTAGTCACAGATACGCAGTATTTT
>-|-|TRBV12-3/TRBV12-4|14|TRBJ1-1
CASSTHGMNTEAFF
TGTGCCAGCAGTACCCATGGTATGAACACTGAAGCTTTCTTT
>TRBD1|-|TRBV29-1|16|TRBJ2-3
CSVEGRDRGLTDTQYF
TGCAGCGTTGAAGGCCGGGACAGGGGGCTTACAGATACGCAGTATTTT
>TRBD1|many|TRBV12-3/TRBV12-4|14|TRBJ1-5
CASTMGQENQPQHF
TGTGCCAGCACTATGGGACAGGAAAATCAGCCCCAGCATTTT
>TRBD1|few|TRBV12-3/TRBV12-4|13|TRBJ1-1
CASSQTGLTEAFF
TGTGCCAGCAGTCAGACAGGGCTGACTGAAGCTTTCTTT
>-|few|TRBV27|19|TRBJ2-6
CASSLSAPGAHSGANVLTF
TGTGCCAGCAGTTTATCCGCCCCAGGGGCCCACTCTGGGGCCAACGTCCTGACTTTC
>TRBD1|-|TRBV25-1|11|TRBJ2-1
CASTRQGEQFF
TGTGCCAGCACTCGACAGGGTGAGCAGTTCTTC
>TRBD2|-|TRBV11-2|16|TRBJ2-4
CASSLDQRGGGVFQYF
TGTGCCAGCAGCTTAGATCAACGGGGCGGGGGGGTATTTCAGTACTTC
>-|many|TRBV5-1|16|TRBJ2-2
CASSLRDIRNTGELFF
TGCGCCAGCAGCTTGAGGGACATAAGGAACACCGGGGAGCTGTTTTTT
>-|-|TRBV9|13|TRBJ2-1
CASSVDRAHEQFF
TGTGCCAGCAGCGTAGACCGAGCACATGAGCAGTTCTTC
>-|many|TRBV7-2|15|TRBJ2-3
CASSLGTFLGDTQYF
TGTGCCAGCAGCTTAGGGACCTTCCTGGGGGATACGCAGTATTTT
>-|few|TRBV12-3/TRBV12-4|15|TRBJ2-1
CASRPTGFLWNEQFF
TGTGCCAGCAGACCTACAGGGTTCCTATGGAATGAGCAGTTCTTC
>-|-|TRBV10-3|11|TRBJ2-1
CAISEGGEQFF
TGTGCCATCAGTGAAGGGGGTGAGCAGTTCTTC
>TRBD1|-|TRBV20-1|16|TRBJ2-2
CSAPQGGRVFTGELFF
TGCAGTGCCCCCCAAGGGGGCAGGGTTTTCACCGGGGAGCTGTTTTTT
>-|few|TRBV28|16|TRBJ2-2
CASSRVHRQHTGELFF
TGTGCCAGCAGCAGGGTTCACCGACAGCACACCGGGGAGCTGTTTTTT
>-|-|TRBV6-2/TRBV6-3|16|TRBJ2-3
CASRNPLGSGTDTQYF
TGTGCCAGCAGGAATCCGCTGGGTTCCGGCACAGATACGCAGTATTTT
>-|-|TRBV29-1|14|TRBJ2-6
CSVTTGAGANVLTF
TGCAGCGTTACCACGGGGGCTGGGGCCAACGTCCTGACTTTC
>TRBD2|-|TRBV5-1|18|TRBJ2-4
CASSRGERGKLAKNIQYF
TGCGCCAGCAGCCGTGGGGAGCGGGGTAAACTAGCCAAAAACATTCAGTACTTC
>-|-|TRBV12-3/TRBV12-4|13|TRBJ2-1
CASTASSYNEQFF
TGTGCCAGCACCGCCAGCTCCTACAATGAGCAGTTCTTC
>TRBD2|-|TRBV7-2|16|TRBJ2-7
CASSLLAGGPPYEQYF
TGTGCCAGCAGCTTACTAGCGGGGGGGCCCCCCTACGAGCAGTACTTC
>-|-|TRBV7-2|15|TRBJ2-5
CASSFEVGSQETQYF
TGTGCCAGCAGCTTCGAAGTAGGGAGCCAAGAGACCCAGTACTTC
>TRBD2|-|TRBV2|15|TRBJ2-1
CASSEETSGGHEQFF
TGTGCCAGCAGTGAAGAGACTAGCGGGGGACATGAGCAGTTCTTC
>TRBD2|-|TRBV20-1|16|TRBJ2-1
CSARDTSGGAFNEQFF
TGCAGTGCTAGAGATACTAGCGGGGGGGCGTTCAATGAGCAGTTCTTC
>-|-|TRBV29-1|11|TRBJ2-5
CSVDLWKTQYF
TGCAGCGTGGACCTCTGGAAGACCCAGTACTTC
>-|-|TRBV24-1|13|TRBJ2-2
CATTQTNTGELFF
TGTGCCACCACACAGACGAACACCGGGGAGCTGTTTTTT
>-|many|TRBV29-1|12|TRBJ1-1
CSVEDLNTEAFF
TGCAGCGTTGAAGATCTGAACACTGAAGCTTTCTTT
>-|-|TRBV5-1|14|TRBJ2-1
CASSVQGPGDEQFF
TGCGCCAGCAGCGTTCAGGGGCCCGGCGATGAGCAGTTCTTC
>TRBD2|-|TRBV19|17|TRBJ2-5
CASSMRLAGGTQETQYF
TGTGCCAGTAGTATGAGGCTCGCGGGGGGGACCCAAGAGACCCAGTACTTC
>-|-|TRBV29-1|14|TRBJ2-2
CSVGWQTNGGELFF
TGCAGCGTTGGGTGGCAGACGAACGGCGGGGAGCTGTTTTTT
>-|few|TRBV20-1|13|TRBJ2-7
CSARGGIDYEQYF
TGCAGTGCTAGAGGAGGCATCGACTACGAGCAGTACTTC
>-|-|TRBV7-3|16|TRBJ2-3
CASSPIGGDSTDTQYF
TGTGCCAGCAGCCCCATAGGTGGGGACAGCACAGATACGCAGTATTTT
>-|-|TRBV5-1|12|TRBJ2-1
CASSLGRYEQFF
TGCGCCAGCAGCTTGGGGCGGTATGAGCAGTTCTTC
>-|many|TRBV5-1|15|TRBJ2-2
CASSLGQGNTGELFF
TGCGCCAGCAGCTTGGGTCAGGGGAACACCGGGGAGCTGTTTTTT
>TRBD1|few|TRBV7-7|15|TRBJ2-1
CASSPGQGGRNEQFF
TGTGCCAGCAGCCCAGGACAGGGGGGACGGAATGAGCAGTTCTTC
>TRBD2|-|TRBV7-2|14|TRBJ2-3
CASSRGLAVDTQYF
TGTGCCAGCAGCCGGGGACTAGCGGTAGATACGCAGTATTTT
>-|few|TRBV9|15|TRBJ2-3
CASSVDGDYTDTQYF
TGTGCCAGCAGCGTAGACGGAGACTACACAGATACGCAGTATTTT
>-|few|TRBV10-3|17|TRBJ2-3
CAISEPLRTYPVGTQYF
TGTGCCATCAGTGAGCCTCTACGGACATATCCAGTTGGTACGCAGTATTTT
>TRBD1|-|TRBV9|15|TRBJ1-1
CASSATGQGNTEAFF
TGTGCCAGCAGCGCGACGGGACAGGGGAACACTGAAGCTTTCTTT